This T cell receptor (beta chain) was retrieved from a study of blood T cell repertoires in COVID-19. Study summary: Acute-phase and convalescent COVID-19 samples originated in the United States, Italy and Spain. T cells, B-cell-depleted T cells, or PBMCs provided the cDNA or gDNA that served as material.

This clone occurred once. In the original processing: Amplified reference gene primers provided the basis for estimating nucleated cell counts. The method was immunoSEQ multiplex PCR; TCRdb's version includes in-frame clones alone and lacks a portion of them. V, J and clone size were drawn from that table, and D and trimming were deduced from the DNA. The sample contains about 110,000 clones, under 85% of which appear only once. Sequencing was carried out using peripheral blood. This receptor was taken from a woman aged 60-75 years with acute or convalescent COVID-19.

CDR3 DNA: TGTGCCACCAGCTTCCCAGGGGGGTCCTACGAGCAGTACTTC. This codes for CATSFPGGSYEQYF. V usage is TRBV15 and J usage is TRBJ2-7, with D maybe TRBD1 (7 bases). Germline assignment: CDR1 LNHNV and CDR2 YYDKDF (reference sequence). The CDR3 spans 14 residues. V was trimmed by 5 bases and J by 1 base, leaving 12 bases between them.